This T cell receptor beta chain appears in the sequencing data of a study of regulatory T cells in long-lasting Graves disease. Time point specified: persistent/refractory GD, antithyroid drugs over 5 years with positive TRAb. PBMC-derived RNA was used for the TCR library. CDR1 and CDR2 from the germline V gene are SGHDT and YYEEEE. The CDR3 spans 17 residues. The germline V and J ends were trimmed by 2 bases and 4 bases, with 21 bases remaining between them. iRepertoire HTBI primers and Arm-PCR of CDR3 regions built TCR beta libraries. TCRdb called the multiplex PCR reads again in MiXCR, with one record for every CDR3 protein. The repertoire consists of fewer than 550,000 distinct CDR3 sequences, with about 22% occurring once and the leading ten covering about 6.6%.

The specimen comprised peripheral blood mononuclear cells (PBMCs), sampled when the disease was refractory, from a patient treated with antithyroid drugs. This sequence originates from a female donor with Graves disease. This chain links TRBV5-6 with TRBJ1-2; D might be TRBD1 (5 bases). The DNA of the CDR3 is TGTGCCAGCAGCTTTGTGACAGTTCGCGGTATGACCTATGGCTACACCTTC. Encoded protein: CASSFVTVRGMTYGYTF.